The next 5 T cell receptor beta chains were all read from a single sample in a study of cytomegalovirus exposure and HLA in healthy donors. TCRdb's table, derived via immunoSEQ multiplex PCR, lists solely in-frame clones and lacks some. The table shows some 110,000 clones, with around 85% occurring only once. What was sequenced was PBMCs. The receptors shown here come from a man between 18 and 35 years old in good health and CMV-seropositive.

V and J are TRBV11-2 and TRBJ1-2; D might be TRBD1 (6 bases). V lost 5 bases and J 8 bases, leaving 21 bases between the germline ends. The CDR3 runs to 15 residues. Germline V CDR1 and CDR2: SGHAT, FQNNGV. CDR3 bases: TGTGCCAGCAGCCCTGATAGGGACACGCTATCAGGCTACACCTTC. Protein sequence: CASSPDRDTLSGYTF.

This chain joins TRBV9 and TRBJ2-3; 9 bases fit TRBD2. This CDR3 region has 16 residues. Germline CDR1 is SGDLS and CDR2 is YYNGEE. V shed 0 bases, J shed 0 bases, and the junction held 2 bases outside the gene matches. CDR3 bases: TGTGCCAGCAGCGTAGTAGCGGGGGCCAGCACAGATACGCAGTATTTT. Its translation: CASSVVAGASTDTQYF.

This chain joins TRBV2 and TRBJ2-3, with 10 bases fitting TRBD2. Per germline, CDR1 SNHLY and CDR2 FYNNEI. The ends lost 4 bases at V and 0 bases at J; junction bases unmatched: 16. The CDR3 runs 20 residues. Here the CDR3 reads CASSGFPNSRLAGSTDTQYF. CDR3 nucleotides: TGTGCCAGCAGTGGGTTCCCAAACTCAAGACTAGCGGGTAGCACAGATACGCAGTATTTT.

The chain recombines TRBV29-1 with TRBJ2-2, with D possibly TRBD1 on 5 matching bases. Germline V CDR1 and CDR2: SQVTM, ANQGSEA. Deletions cut 4 bases from V and 8 bases from J, with 17 bases between. The CDR3 is 14 residues long. The CDR3 DNA sequence: TGCAGCGTTGCGGCAGGGCCCGAAGTAGGGGAGCTGTTTTTT. It translates to CSVAAGPEVGELFF.

The CDR3 bases are TGTGCCTGGAGTGTACTAAATCTAAGGCTAGCGGGGGGGTTAACAGATACGCAGTATTTT. Protein sequence: CAWSVLNLRLAGGLTDTQYF. This chain links TRBV30 with TRBJ2-3; 12 bases map to TRBD2. The CDR3 extends over 20 amino acids. Looked up from germline, CDR1 is GTSNPN and CDR2 is SVGIG (reference sequence). With 0 bases clipped from V and 3 bases from J, the junction kept 16 bases outside the gene matches.